Each of the 21 T cell receptor beta chains below was sequenced from the same sample in a study of shared clonotypes between healthy human individuals. Produced via immunoSEQ multiplex PCR; TCRdb's table is partial and in-frame only. Of about 2.4 million clones listed, over 85% were seen once; the top ten hold 0.36%. The specimen sequenced was naive CD4+ T cells from PBMCs. The subset is: CD45RA+ positively selected. These receptor sequences come from a young man in good health. Some clones in this sample may be carry-over from other donors' samples.

J is TRBJ2-1 and V is TRBV6-5; no clear D gene. The germline V gene encodes CDR1 MNHEY and CDR2 SVGAGI. V shed 0 bases and J shed 6 bases, with 9 bases lying between them. The CDR3 is made up of 14 amino acids. The CDR3, as DNA: TGTGCCAGCAGTTACTCGGGTGTGCTCAATGAGCAGTTCTTC. It is translated as CASSYSGVLNEQFF.

This clone was seen only a few times. The J gene is TRBJ1-5, the V gene TRBV2, with a weak D call TRBD1 (6 bases). CDR3 length: 14 residues. The germline gives CDR1 SNHLY, CDR2 FYNNEI. The V end was cut by 4 bases, the J end by 7 bases, with 14 bases between. This CDR3 reads CASSVGAEGQPQHF. In nucleotides, the CDR3 is TGTGCCAGCAGTGTGGGGGCAGAGGGCCAGCCCCAGCATTTT.

The genes are TRBV28 and TRBJ2-5; 11 bases are a match to TRBD1. The CDR3 is 15 amino acids. From germline, CDR1 is MDHEN and CDR2 SYDVKM. After removal of 6 bases from V and 3 bases from J, the junction contained 6 bases not matched to a gene. The CDR3 DNA is TGTGCCAGCAGCTCGAGGACAGGGGGCGAAGAGACCCAGTACTTC. Translating gives CASSSRTGGEETQYF.

As for this clone: The same CDR3 arises from other DNA sequences in this sample as well. The rearrangement joins TRBV6-5 to TRBJ2-7; D possibly corresponds to TRBD1 (5 bases). V lost 2 bases, J lost 3 bases, and 11 bases lay in between. The germline gives CDR1 MNHEY, CDR2 SVGAGI. CDR3 length: 14 amino acids. The CDR3 DNA reads TGTGCCAGCAGTTACAGGCCGCAGGGCTACGAGCAGTACTTC. It specifies CASSYRPQGYEQYF.

For this clone: The sample holds other DNA sequences that translate to the same CDR3. This chain connects TRBV18 to TRBJ1-1; 10 bases line up with TRBD1. Trimming removed 3 bases from V and 5 bases from J; junction bases left unmatched: 6. Germline V lookup: CDR1 KGHSH, CDR2 LQKENI. This CDR3 is 15 amino acids long. The CDR3 protein is CASSPRTGGDTEAFF. The CDR3 bases are TGTGCCAGCTCACCGAGGACAGGGGGAGATACTGAAGCTTTCTTT. Using reference TRBV18 and TRBJ1-1 for the parts outside the CDR3, the full variable domain is NAGVMQNPRHLVRRRGQEARLRCSPMKGHSHVYWYRQLPEEGLKFMVYLQKENIIDESGMPKERFSAEFPKEGPSILRIQQVVRGDSAAYFCASSPRTGGDTEAFFGQGTRLTVV.

This chain connects TRBV6-5 to TRBJ2-3; maybe TRBD1 (6 bases). The ends were cut back, 2 bases at V and 1 base at J, with 10 bases in the middle. The CDR3 has 15 residues. Germline CDR1 and CDR2: MNHEY and SVGAGI. CDR3 coding DNA: TGTGCCAGCAGTTACGGGGGCGGGCGCACAGATACGCAGTATTTT. Translated: CASSYGGGRTDTQYF.

V is TRBV7-9 and J is TRBJ2-5; 11 nucleotides match TRBD2. The V gene end was trimmed by 5 bases and the J gene end by 3 bases; junction bases not matched to a gene: 5. Germline loops: CDR1 SEHNR, CDR2 FQNEAQ (reference sequence). CDR3 size: 15 residues. The CDR3 loop is CASSQGTSGKETQYF. CDR3 DNA sequence: TGTGCCAGCAGCCAGGGGACTAGCGGAAAAGAGACCCAGTACTTC. The full variable domain, its missing parts supplied by reference TRBV7-9 and TRBJ2-5, is DTGVSQNPRHKITKRGQNVTFRCDPISEHNRLYWYRQTLGQGPEFLTYFQNEAQLEKSRLLSDRFSAERPKGSFSTLEIQRTEQGDSAMYLCASSQGTSGKETQYFGPGTRLLVL.

This CDR3 reads CASSVFGATVEAFF. In nucleotides, the CDR3 is TGTGCCAGCAGTGTATTCGGAGCCACAGTAGAAGCTTTCTTT. The chain employs TRBV6-5 and TRBJ1-1; D gene uncertain. V lost 5 bases and J 8 bases, leaving 18 bases between the germline ends. CDR1 MNHEY and CDR2 SVGAGI come from the germline V gene. The CDR3 runs 14 residues.

V gene TRBV25-1 combines with J gene TRBJ2-3, with 7 bases matching TRBD2. Germline V lookup: CDR1 MGHDK, CDR2 SYGVNS. The junction had 7 bases not matched to a gene; V was cut back by 1 base and J by 0 bases. This CDR3 has 17 amino acids. The CDR3 reads CASSEFRASGSTDTQYF. CDR3 sequence (DNA): TGTGCCAGCAGTGAATTCAGGGCTAGCGGTAGCACAGATACGCAGTATTTT.

This chain links TRBV25-1 with TRBJ1-4, with 8 bases that match TRBD1. The CDR3 is made up of 15 amino acids. With V trimmed by 4 bases and J by 8 bases, 9 bases remained unmatched. In germline, CDR1 is MGHDK, CDR2 SYGVNS. DNA of the CDR3: TGTGCCAGCAGTGCATCGACAGGGGCGGGAGAAAAACTGTTTTTT. This codes for CASSASTGAGEKLFF.

This chain joins TRBV6-6 and TRBJ1-6, with a weak D call TRBD1 (5 bases). The CDR3 spans 15 residues. The V and J ends lost 4 bases and 6 bases respectively, with 13 bases between them. Germline values: CDR1 MNHNY, CDR2 SVGAGI (reference sequence). The CDR3 loop is CASSSSRQSNSPLHF. DNA of the CDR3: TGTGCCAGCAGTTCCTCCCGACAGTCTAATTCACCCCTCCACTTT.

This chain joins TRBV27 and TRBJ2-7; D unresolved. Between the trimmed V and J ends, which lost 8 bases and 0 bases, there was a span of 17 bases. The CDR3 spans 15 residues. Germline values: CDR1 MNHEY, CDR2 SMNVEV (reference sequence). The CDR3 DNA sequence: TGTGCCAGCCGGCGTGAGGCGCGGTACTCCTACGAGCAGTACTTC. This encodes CASRREARYSYEQYF.

The genes are TRBV28 and TRBJ2-3, with TRBD2 matching 12 bases. Germline V lookup: CDR1 MDHEN, CDR2 SYDVKM. The CDR3 contains 15 residues. V gave up 7 bases and J gave up 0 bases; unmatched junction bases: 2. This CDR3 is CASTTSGRSTDTQYF. Written as DNA, the CDR3 is TGTGCCAGCACCACTAGCGGGAGGAGCACAGATACGCAGTATTTT.

There are a few counts of this clone. CDR3 DNA: TGTGCCAGCAGTCTCATGACCTCAAATCAGCCCCAGCATTTT. Translating it yields CASSLMTSNQPQHF. The V and J genes are TRBV2 and TRBJ1-5; D is ambiguous. The length of the CDR3 is 14 residues. Germline V gene lookup returns CDR1 SNHLY and CDR2 FYNNEI. V was pared by 5 bases and J by 4 bases, with 12 bases between.

This chain uses TRBV7-2 with TRBJ1-2, with D hard to call. This CDR3 spans 15 amino acids. Looked up from germline, CDR1 is SGHTA and CDR2 is FQGNSA. The V gene lost 1 base and the J gene lost 4 bases, with 13 bases spanning the gap. CDR3: CASSLDTLRTYGYTF. DNA of the CDR3: TGTGCCAGCAGCTTAGATACGTTGCGGACCTATGGCTACACCTTC.

The CDR3 bases are TGTGCCAGCAGTCTTAGTGGGAGTTTGAGTGGCTACACCTTC. It codes for CASSLSGSLSGYTF. The chain couples TRBV2 to TRBJ1-2; no firm D call. The V end was cut by 5 bases, the J end by 7 bases, with 17 bases between. The CDR3 is 14 amino acids. Germline V gene data show CDR1 as SNHLY and CDR2 as FYNNEI.

This clone was picked up one time. The chain links TRBV30 to TRBJ2-1; the match to TRBD2 covers 10 bases. This CDR3 region has 14 residues. The trim removed 2 bases at V and 7 bases at J, leaving 5 bases unmatched. Germline V CDR1 and CDR2: GTSNPN, SVGIG (reference sequence). CDR3 nucleotide sequence: TGTGCCTGGAGTTTACTAGCGGGATCTAATGAGCAGTTCTTC. The encoded protein is CAWSLLAGSNEQFF.

V usage is TRBV7-9 and J usage is TRBJ1-2; D is ambiguous. The CDR3 extends over 13 amino acids. Germline V gene data show CDR1 as SEHNR and CDR2 as FQNEAQ (reference sequence). With 9 bases removed from V and 8 bases from J, the gap between germline ends came to 19 bases. CDR3 sequence: CAREETGKGGYTF. The CDR3, as DNA: TGTGCCAGGGAGGAAACCGGGAAAGGGGGCTACACCTTC.

This chain uses TRBV7-3 with TRBJ1-6; no clear D. This CDR3 contains 14 residues. V was cut by 6 bases and J by 9 bases, with 15 bases left in between. Per germline, CDR1 SGHTA and CDR2 FQGTGA. CDR3 sequence (DNA): TGTGCCAGCAGATTAGGAACCGCTGGTTCACCCCTCCACTTT. Protein sequence: CASRLGTAGSPLHF.

The rearrangement joins TRBV5-4 to TRBJ2-1; 7 nucleotides match TRBD2. The CDR3 has 14 amino acids. The ends lost 7 bases at V and 2 bases at J; junction bases unmatched: 6. Germline V gene data show CDR1 as SGHNT and CDR2 as YYREEE (reference sequence). CDR3 region: CASFGAGPYNEQFF. The DNA of the CDR3 is TGTGCCAGCTTCGGAGCGGGACCCTACAATGAGCAGTTCTTC.

The V gene is TRBV27, the J gene TRBJ2-7, with a possible D match to TRBD1 (5 bases). Per the germline V gene, CDR1 is MNHEY and CDR2 is SMNVEV (reference sequence). The length of the CDR3 is 13 residues. Trimming removed 8 bases from V and 0 bases from J, with 11 bases in between. The CDR3 nucleotides read TGTGCCAGCCGCTCCACAGGCTCCTACGAGCAGTACTTC. Its protein is CASRSTGSYEQYF.